The source of this T cell receptor beta chain is a study of blood T cell repertoires in COVID-19 (dated by TCRdb to 2019 to 2021). Context from the whole study: Collaborator samples came from the United States, Italy and Spain and covered acute and convalescent phases of COVID-19. The prospective study material was composed of cDNA or gDNA derived from T cells, B-cell-depleted T cells, or PBMCs. Subjects who had been exposed to COVID-19, were actively infected with it, or had recovered from it provided the deeply sampled blood TCRbeta repertoires that made up the dataset. The repertoires were released in a freely available public database meant as a resource for research on the immune response to SARS-CoV-2. The samples were drawn from two sources: the first 160 participants of the ongoing ImmuneRACE study, and 1,254 subjects contributed by 6 global collaborators. A de-identified subject ID, COVID-19 status, age in years and sex were almost always included in the sample metadata. Where available, HLA class I and class II types were obtained from metadata supplied by the sample provider rather than from assay-based typing. What the study reported, not specific to this receptor: Clinical and demographic metadata were provided uncurated, with the amount varying by source and participant.

The immunoSEQ Assay, a bias-controlled multiplex PCR, was used to amplify TCRbeta CDR3 regions from genomic DNA. On the study's bioinformatics: Within the assay, amplification of reference gene primers was used to estimate how many nucleated cells each sample contained. To quantify the absolute abundance of each unique TCRbeta CDR3 rearrangement, sequence reads were collapsed and filtered. For each sample, productive Simpson clonality was calculated by taking the square root of Simpson's diversity index across productive rearrangements. TCRdb stores this immuneACCESS table with in-frame sequences only. Part of the clones is absent; in the studies checked, under half of the shortfall reflects unresolved V genes, and no reason is known for the rest. Clone size and the V and J calls come from that table; the DNA yielded D and trimming. The sample includes 150,000 to 200,000 clones, with just under 85% observed a single time. The ten largest clones capture about 6.9% of the sample.

In regard to this clone: There is no known antigen for this receptor. No base quality values were provided; no much bigger clone lies one nucleotide off.

The collaborating institutions used their own protocols to collect whole blood in K2EDTA tubes. For TCRbeta analysis, collaborators shipped samples as frozen whole blood, isolated PBMCs, or DNA extracted from either of those sample types. The germline ends are 3 bases apart after V is trimmed by 4 bases and J by 4 bases. CDR1 SEHNR and CDR2 FQNEAQ are derived from the germline V gene (reference sequence). Measured from the cysteine to the phenylalanine, the CDR3 is 11 residues long. Just CDR3 DNA is preserved here, 33 bases in frame from base 1. The sequenced sample was peripheral blood. This chain joins TRBV7-9 to TRBJ2-3; the D gene assignment is ambiguous. This TCR was sampled from a human donor with acute or convalescent COVID-19. The donor label of this sample is uncertain. The base sequence is TGTGCCAGCAGCTCCTCAGATACGCAGTATTTT. Its translation reads: CASSSSDTQYF.